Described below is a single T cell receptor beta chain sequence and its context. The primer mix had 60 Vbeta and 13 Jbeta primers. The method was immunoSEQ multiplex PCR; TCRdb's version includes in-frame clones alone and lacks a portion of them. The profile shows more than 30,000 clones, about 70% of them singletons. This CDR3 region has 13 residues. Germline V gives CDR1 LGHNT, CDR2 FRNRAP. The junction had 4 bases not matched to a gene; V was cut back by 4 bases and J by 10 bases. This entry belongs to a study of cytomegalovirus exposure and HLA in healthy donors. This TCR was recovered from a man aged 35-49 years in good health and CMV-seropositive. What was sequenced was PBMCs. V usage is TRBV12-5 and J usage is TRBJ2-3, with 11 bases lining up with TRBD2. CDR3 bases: TGTGCTAGTGGTTCCATACTAGCGGGGGCGCAGTATTTT. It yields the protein CASGSILAGAQYF.